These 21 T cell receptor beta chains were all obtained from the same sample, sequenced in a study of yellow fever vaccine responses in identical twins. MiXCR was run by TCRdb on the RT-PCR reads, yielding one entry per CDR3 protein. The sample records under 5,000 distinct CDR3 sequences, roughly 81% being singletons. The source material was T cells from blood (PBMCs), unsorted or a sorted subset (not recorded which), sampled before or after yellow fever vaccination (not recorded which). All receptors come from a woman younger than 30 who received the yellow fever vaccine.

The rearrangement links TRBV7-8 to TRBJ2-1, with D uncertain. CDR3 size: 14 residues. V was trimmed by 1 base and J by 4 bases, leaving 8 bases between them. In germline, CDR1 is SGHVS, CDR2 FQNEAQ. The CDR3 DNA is TGTGCCAGCAGCTTAGGGCCAAAGTACAATGAGCAGTTCTTC. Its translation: CASSLGPKYNEQFF.

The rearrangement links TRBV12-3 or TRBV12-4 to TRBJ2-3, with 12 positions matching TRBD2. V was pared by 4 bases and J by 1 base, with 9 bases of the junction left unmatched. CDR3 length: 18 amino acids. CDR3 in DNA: TGTGCCAGCAGTTCTCCTAGCGGGAGGGCGACTGGCACAGATACGCAGTATTTT. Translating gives CASSSPSGRATGTDTQYF.

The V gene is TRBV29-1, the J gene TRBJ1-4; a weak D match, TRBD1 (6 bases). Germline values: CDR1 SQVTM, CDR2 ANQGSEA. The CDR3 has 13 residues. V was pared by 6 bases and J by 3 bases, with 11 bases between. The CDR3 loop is CSVGQPPNEKLFF. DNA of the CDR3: TGCAGCGTCGGACAGCCGCCTAATGAAAAACTGTTTTTT.

The CDR3 reads CSVPGQGGEQYF. CDR3 DNA: TGCAGCGTTCCGGGACAGGGTGGCGAGCAGTACTTC. The V and J genes are TRBV29-1 and TRBJ2-7; 9 bases fit TRBD1. This CDR3 has 12 amino acids. CDR1 is SQVTM and CDR2 is ANQGSEA in the germline V gene. Trimming cost V 5 bases and J 6 bases; bases outside gene matches: 5.

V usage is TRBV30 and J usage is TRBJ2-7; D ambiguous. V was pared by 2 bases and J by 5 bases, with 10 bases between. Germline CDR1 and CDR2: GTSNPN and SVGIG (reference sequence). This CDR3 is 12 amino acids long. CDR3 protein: CAWSQDPHEQYF. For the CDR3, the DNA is TGTGCCTGGAGTCAGGATCCCCACGAGCAGTACTTC.

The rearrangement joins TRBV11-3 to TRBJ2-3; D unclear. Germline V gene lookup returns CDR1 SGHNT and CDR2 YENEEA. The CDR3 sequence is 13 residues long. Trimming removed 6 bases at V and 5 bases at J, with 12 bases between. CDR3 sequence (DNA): TGTGCCAGCAGAGGTTCCGGACGAGATACGCAGTATTTT. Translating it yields CASRGSGRDTQYF. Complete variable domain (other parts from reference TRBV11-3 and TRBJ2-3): EAGVVQSPRYKIIEKKQPVAFWCNPISGHNTLYWYLQNLGQGPELLIRYENEEAVDDSQLPKDRFSAERLKGVDSTLKIQPAELGDSAVYLCASRGSGRDTQYFGPGTRLTVL.

The CDR3, as DNA: TGCGCCAGCAGTCTCCGGACAGGGGCGTTCTACGAGCAGTACTTC. Translated: CASSLRTGAFYEQYF. This sequence joins TRBV4-1 and TRBJ2-7; 9 nucleotides match TRBD1. Germline V gene sequence: CDR1 MGHRA, CDR2 YSYEKL. The CDR3 covers 15 residues. Trimming cost V 6 bases and J 3 bases; bases outside gene matches: 9.

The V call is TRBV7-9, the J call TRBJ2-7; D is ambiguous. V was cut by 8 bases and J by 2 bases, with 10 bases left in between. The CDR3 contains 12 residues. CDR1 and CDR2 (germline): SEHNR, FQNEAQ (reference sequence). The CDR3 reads CASGLGPYEQYF. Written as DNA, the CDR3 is TGTGCCAGCGGGCTAGGGCCCTACGAGCAGTACTTC. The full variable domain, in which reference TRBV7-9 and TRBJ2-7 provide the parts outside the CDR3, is DTGVSQNPRHKITKRGQNVTFRCDPISEHNRLYWYRQTLGQGPEFLTYFQNEAQLEKSRLLSDRFSAERPKGSFSTLEIQRTEQGDSAMYLCASGLGPYEQYFGPGTRLTVT.

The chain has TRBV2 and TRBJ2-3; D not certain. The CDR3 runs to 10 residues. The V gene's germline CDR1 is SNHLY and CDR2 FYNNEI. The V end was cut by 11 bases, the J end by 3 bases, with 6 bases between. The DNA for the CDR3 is TGTGCCGTCAGAACAGATACGCAGTATTTT. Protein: CAVRTDTQYF.

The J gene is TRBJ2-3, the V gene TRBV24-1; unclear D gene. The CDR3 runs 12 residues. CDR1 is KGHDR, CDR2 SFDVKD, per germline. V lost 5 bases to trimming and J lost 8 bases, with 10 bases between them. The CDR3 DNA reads TGTGCCACCAGTGTAAAAGGCCTTACGCAGTATTTT. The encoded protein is CATSVKGLTQYF.

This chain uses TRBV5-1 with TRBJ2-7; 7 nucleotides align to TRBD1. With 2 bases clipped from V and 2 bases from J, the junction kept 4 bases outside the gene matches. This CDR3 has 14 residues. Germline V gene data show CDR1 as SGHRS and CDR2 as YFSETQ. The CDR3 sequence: CASSFEDRTYEQYF. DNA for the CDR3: TGCGCCAGCAGCTTTGAGGACAGGACCTACGAGCAGTACTTC.

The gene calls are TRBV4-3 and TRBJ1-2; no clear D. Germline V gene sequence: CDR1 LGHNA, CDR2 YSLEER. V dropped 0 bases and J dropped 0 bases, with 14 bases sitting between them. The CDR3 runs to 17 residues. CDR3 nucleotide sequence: TGCGCCAGCAGCCAAGATCGTTCGGCCACCACTAACTATGGCTACACCTTC. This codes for CASSQDRSATTNYGYTF.

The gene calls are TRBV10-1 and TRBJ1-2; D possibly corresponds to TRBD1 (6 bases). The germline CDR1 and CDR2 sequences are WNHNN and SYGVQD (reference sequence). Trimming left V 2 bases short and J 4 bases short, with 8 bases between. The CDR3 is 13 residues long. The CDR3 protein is CASSENRAYGYTF. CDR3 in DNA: TGCGCCAGCAGTGAGAACAGGGCCTATGGCTACACCTTC.

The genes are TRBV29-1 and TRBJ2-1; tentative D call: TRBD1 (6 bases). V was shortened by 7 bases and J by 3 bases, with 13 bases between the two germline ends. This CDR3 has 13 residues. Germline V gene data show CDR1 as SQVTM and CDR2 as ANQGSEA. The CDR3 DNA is TGCAGCGCACGTAGGGGGAACTACAATGAGCAGTTCTTC. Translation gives CSARRGNYNEQFF.

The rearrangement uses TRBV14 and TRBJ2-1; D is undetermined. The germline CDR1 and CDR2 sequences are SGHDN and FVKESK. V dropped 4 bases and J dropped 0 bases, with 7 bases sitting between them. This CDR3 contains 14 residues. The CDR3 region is CASSLRVSYNEQFF. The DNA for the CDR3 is TGTGCCAGCAGCCTTCGGGTCTCCTACAATGAGCAGTTCTTC.

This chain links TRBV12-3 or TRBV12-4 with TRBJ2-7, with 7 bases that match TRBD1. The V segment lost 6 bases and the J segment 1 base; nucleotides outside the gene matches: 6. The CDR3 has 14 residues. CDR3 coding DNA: TGTGCCAGCAGCCCCCGACAGGGATCCTACGAGCAGTACTTC. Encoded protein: CASSPRQGSYEQYF.

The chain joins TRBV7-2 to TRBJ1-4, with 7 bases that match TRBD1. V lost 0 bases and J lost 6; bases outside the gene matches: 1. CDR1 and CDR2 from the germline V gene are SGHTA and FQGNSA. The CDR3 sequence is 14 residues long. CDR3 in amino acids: CASSLATGYEKLFF. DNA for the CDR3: TGTGCCAGCAGCTTAGCGACAGGGTATGAAAAACTGTTTTTT.

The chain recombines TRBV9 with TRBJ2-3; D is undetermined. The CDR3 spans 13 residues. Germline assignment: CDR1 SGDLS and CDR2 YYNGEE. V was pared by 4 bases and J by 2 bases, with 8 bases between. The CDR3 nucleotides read TGTGCCAGCAGCCAGTGGGCCACAGATACGCAGTATTTT. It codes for CASSQWATDTQYF. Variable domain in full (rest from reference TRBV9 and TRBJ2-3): DSGVTQTPKHLITATGQRVTLRCSPRSGDLSVYWYQQSLDQGLQFLIQYYNGEERAKGNILERFSAQQFPDLHSELNLSSLELGDSALYFCASSQWATDTQYFGPGTRLTVL.

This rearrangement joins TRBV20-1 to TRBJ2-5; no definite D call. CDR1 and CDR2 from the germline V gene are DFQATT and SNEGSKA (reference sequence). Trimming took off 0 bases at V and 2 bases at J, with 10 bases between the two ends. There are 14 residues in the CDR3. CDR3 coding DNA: TGCAGTGCTAGAGATCAACGGTCGCAAGAGACCCAGTACTTC. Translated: CSARDQRSQETQYF.

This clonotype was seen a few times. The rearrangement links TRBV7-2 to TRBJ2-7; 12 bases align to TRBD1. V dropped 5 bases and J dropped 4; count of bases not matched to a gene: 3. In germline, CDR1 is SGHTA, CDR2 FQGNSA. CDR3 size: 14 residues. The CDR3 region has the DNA TGTGCCAGCAGCCCGGGACAGGGGGCTTACGAGCAGTACTTC. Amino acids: CASSPGQGAYEQYF.

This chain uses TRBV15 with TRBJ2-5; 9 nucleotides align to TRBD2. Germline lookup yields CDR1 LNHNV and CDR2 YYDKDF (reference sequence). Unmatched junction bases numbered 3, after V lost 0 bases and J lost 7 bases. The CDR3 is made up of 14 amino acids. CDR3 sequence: CATSREAGGGTQYF. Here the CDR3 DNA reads TGTGCCACCAGCAGAGAAGCGGGGGGCGGGACCCAGTACTTC.